A selection of T cell receptor beta chains follows, all from one sample in a study of T cells after yellow fever vaccination. Via MiXCR, TCRdb re-called the 5' RACE reads, giving one row per CDR3 protein. The repertoire has 300,000 or so distinct CDR3 sequences, almost 4% of them found once; the top ten carry around 24%. Material: PBMCs, obtained 5 days after the yellow fever booster vaccination. Receptor source: a man in his late teens or twenties who received the YFV17D yellow fever vaccine. Each CDR3 is given with its conserved first and last residue. D genes are given only for firm matches. Not all rows give a size; the values are once, few, many and, for expanded clones, a class.

-	TRBV12-3/TRBV12-4	few	TRBJ2-5	CASSFSGSTETQYF	TGTGCCAGCAGTTTTAGTGGTTCCACGGAGACCCAGTACTTC
-	TRBV6-5	few	TRBJ1-5	CASRPPRGQPQHF	TGTGCCAGCAGACCACCGAGGGGTCAGCCCCAGCATTTT
TRBD2	TRBV7-2	many	TRBJ2-3	CASSLIAGGSTDTQYF	TGTGCCAGCAGCTTAATTGCGGGGGGGAGCACAGATACGCAGTATTTT
-	TRBV20-1	many	TRBJ2-7	CSAPDGRGGDEQYF	TGCAGTGCCCCCGATGGCAGGGGAGGCGACGAGCAGTACTTC
-	TRBV9	-	TRBJ1-6	CASSTSLGDSSYNSPLHF	TGTGCCAGCAGCACCTCTCTTGGGGATAGCTCCTATAATTCACCCCTCCACTTT
-	TRBV7-2	many	TRBJ2-5	CASSLFSSQETQYF	TGTGCCAGCAGCTTATTCAGCAGCCAAGAGACCCAGTACTTC
TRBD1	TRBV27	-	TRBJ2-5	CASSLWLGQETQYF	TGTGCCAGCAGTTTATGGTTGGGACAGGAGACCCAGTACTTC
-	TRBV20-1	-	TRBJ2-5	CSARIRETQYF	TGCAGTGCTAGAATTCGGGAGACCCAGTACTTC
-	TRBV20-1	-	TRBJ1-2	CSARVSTAYYGYTF	TGCAGTGCTAGAGTTTCGACAGCGTACTATGGCTACACCTTC
TRBD2	TRBV20-1	-	TRBJ2-5	CSARGGTSGPSWEETQYF	TGCAGTGCTAGAGGTGGGACTAGCGGACCCTCGTGGGAAGAGACCCAGTACTTC
TRBD1	TRBV7-9	few	TRBJ1-1	CASNVRGVNTEAFF	TGTGCCAGCAACGTCAGGGGGGTAAACACTGAAGCTTTCTTT
-	TRBV4-1	few	TRBJ1-6	CASSQAKGPKGYSPLHF	TGCGCCAGCAGCCAAGCCAAGGGACCTAAAGGGTATTCACCCCTCCACTTT
TRBD2	TRBV20-1	few	TRBJ2-3	CSARRFYVGTSGDLRTDTQYF	TGCAGTGCTAGAAGGTTTTATGTTGGGACTAGCGGAGATCTACGCACAGATACGCAGTATTTT
-	TRBV6-2/TRBV6-3	many	TRBJ2-5	CASSPTEETQYF	TGTGCCAGCAGTCCAACGGAAGAGACCCAGTACTTC
TRBD1	TRBV20-1	few	TRBJ2-3	CSARVQGATDTQYF	TGCAGTGCTAGAGTTCAGGGGGCTACAGATACGCAGTATTTT
TRBD2	TRBV12-3/TRBV12-4	many	TRBJ2-7	CASSLSGGSYEQYF	TGTGCCAGCAGTCTCAGCGGGGGATCCTACGAGCAGTACTTC
-	TRBV12-3/TRBV12-4	few	TRBJ2-4	CATGPSGLNIQYF	TGTGCCACCGGCCCCTCAGGGCTAAACATTCAGTACTTC
-	TRBV7-8	many	TRBJ2-4	CASNLGTRREALIGNIQYF	TGTGCCAGCAACTTAGGGACACGACGGGAGGCTTTGATCGGGAACATTCAGTACTTC
TRBD2	TRBV5-1	many	TRBJ2-5	CASSLVLAGGPRQETQYF	TGCGCCAGCAGCTTGGTGCTAGCGGGGGGGCCCCGCCAAGAGACCCAGTACTTC
TRBD2	TRBV6-6	many	TRBJ2-1	CASIAGGIGRNEQFF	TGTGCCAGCATAGCGGGGGGCATCGGCAGGAATGAGCAGTTCTTC
-	TRBV4-1	many	TRBJ1-5	CASSHRSVSNQPQHF	TGCGCCAGCAGCCACCGCTCGGTGAGCAATCAGCCCCAGCATTTT
-	TRBV6-6	few	TRBJ1-5	CASSYREMGNQPQHF	TGTGCCAGCAGTTACCGGGAGATGGGCAATCAGCCCCAGCATTTT
-	TRBV6-6	few	TRBJ1-2	CASRLDRNYGYTF	TGTGCCAGCAGGCTCGATAGGAACTATGGCTACACCTTC
TRBD1	TRBV4-2	many	TRBJ1-1	CASSVQGSYGDTEAFF	TGTGCCAGCAGTGTACAGGGGAGCTACGGGGACACTGAAGCTTTCTTT
-	TRBV9	many	TRBJ1-1	CASSVGILTEAFF	TGTGCCAGCAGCGTGGGGATTCTTACTGAAGCTTTCTTT
-	TRBV6-5	-	TRBJ1-1	CASSYGNTYYEAFF	TGTGCCAGCAGTTACGGCAACACTTACTATGAAGCTTTCTTT
TRBD2	TRBV5-1	many	TRBJ2-1	CASSPDTSGVYNEQFF	TGCGCCAGCAGTCCCGATACTAGCGGGGTGTACAATGAGCAGTTCTTC
-	TRBV28	-	TRBJ2-2	CASNVNLGTGTGELFF	TGTGCCAGCAACGTTAATTTGGGTACGGGCACCGGGGAGCTGTTTTTT
-	TRBV5-8	-	TRBJ1-4	CASSLAGTEKLFF	TGTGCCAGCAGCTTGGCCGGGACTGAAAAACTGTTTTTT
-	TRBV27	few	TRBJ1-2	CASSFLGGNYGYTF	TGTGCCAGCAGTTTCCTGGGGGGCAACTATGGCTACACCTTC
TRBD1	TRBV2	few	TRBJ1-1	CASRRTGFTEAFF	TGTGCCAGCAGAAGGACAGGGTTCACTGAAGCTTTCTTT
TRBD2	TRBV12-3/TRBV12-4	few	TRBJ2-1	CASSLAMGLPRSEQFF	TGTGCCAGCAGCCTAGCCATGGGACTACCCCGTTCAGAGCAGTTCTTC
-	TRBV12-3/TRBV12-4	many	TRBJ2-7	CASTPVGSYEQYF	TGTGCCAGCACCCCGGTCGGATCCTACGAGCAGTACTTC
TRBD2	TRBV5-1	many	TRBJ2-5	CASSLTSGGETQYF	TGCGCCAGCAGCTTGACTAGCGGGGGAGAGACCCAGTACTTC
TRBD1	TRBV6-2/TRBV6-3	few	TRBJ2-7	CASSADRGPLTYEQYF	TGTGCCAGCAGTGCAGACAGGGGGCCACTAACCTACGAGCAGTACTTC
-	TRBV12-3/TRBV12-4	many	TRBJ2-2	CASSTRDAPPGELFF	TGTGCCAGCAGCACCCGGGACGCCCCCCCCGGGGAGCTGTTTTTT
-	TRBV6-6	many	TRBJ2-3	CASSSGTLSSTDTQYF	TGTGCCAGCAGTTCCGGGACCCTCTCAAGCACAGATACGCAGTATTTT
-	TRBV4-3	few	TRBJ2-7	CASSQDEGGSYEQYF	TGCGCCAGCAGCCAAGATGAGGGGGGCTCCTACGAGCAGTACTTC
-	TRBV28	-	TRBJ2-3	CASRPGWGKGSSTDTQYF	TGTGCCAGCAGGCCCGGTTGGGGGAAAGGATCCTCCACAGATACGCAGTATTTT
TRBD1	TRBV5-1	-	TRBJ2-1	CASRKWDRGEEQFF	TGCGCCAGCAGAAAGTGGGACAGGGGAGAAGAGCAGTTCTTC
TRBD1	TRBV28	many	TRBJ2-5	CASRTDRGSSETQYF	TGTGCCAGCAGAACGGACAGGGGAAGTTCAGAGACCCAGTACTTC
-	TRBV27	few	TRBJ2-5	CASSSYLEETQYF	TGTGCCAGCAGTTCCTATTTGGAAGAGACCCAGTACTTC
-	TRBV6-1	many	TRBJ1-5	CASSETGGGQPQHF	TGTGCCAGCAGTGAAACGGGAGGTGGACAGCCCCAGCATTTT
TRBD1	TRBV5-4	-	TRBJ2-7	CASSSGTGGSYEQYF	TGTGCCAGCAGTTCCGGGACAGGGGGCTCCTACGAGCAGTACTTC
TRBD2	TRBV5-1	many	TRBJ2-1	CASSLTSGGTYNEQFF	TGCGCCAGCAGCCTAACTAGCGGGGGAACCTACAATGAGCAGTTCTTC